These 32 T cell receptor beta chains were sequenced from one sample in a study of Ad26.COV2.S vaccination and SARS-CoV-2 variants. TCRdb's table, derived via immunoSEQ multiplex PCR, lists solely in-frame clones and lacks some. This sample has 350,000 to 400,000 clones, with about 91% found just once. The treatment: around 19 received Ad26.COV2.S at low or high dose, single or two shots; roughly 5 received placebo; per-sample allocation not given. Specimen acquisition occurred on day 63 following the initial vaccine or placebo injection. The sequenced sample was peripheral blood, obtained in a trial of Ad26.COV2.S vaccine versus placebo. These receptors came from a person between 18 and 65 years old who received the Ad26.COV2.S COVID-19 vaccine or a placebo.

This chain joins TRBV7-8 and TRBJ2-1; TRBD2 aligns across 9 bases. The CDR3 runs to 18 residues. V dropped 2 bases and J dropped 6; count of bases not matched to a gene: 14. Germline V gives CDR1 SGHVS, CDR2 FQNEAQ. The CDR3 DNA is TGTGCCAGCAGCTTAAGTGTTCCCTGGGGACTAGCCTTCAATGAGCAGTTCTTC. This sequence encodes CASSLSVPWGLAFNEQFF.

The chain carries TRBV27 and TRBJ1-2; D is unresolved. CDR3 length equals 13 residues. Germline loops: CDR1 MNHEY, CDR2 SMNVEV (reference sequence). The V end lost 4 bases, the J end lost 4 bases, and 10 bases lay between the germline ends. Here the CDR3 reads CASSWPYPYGYTF. CDR3 nucleotides: TGTGCCAGCAGTTGGCCCTACCCCTATGGCTACACCTTC.

The J gene is TRBJ1-5, the V gene TRBV18, with a weak D call TRBD1 (5 bases). CDR1 KGHSH and CDR2 LQKENI come from the germline V gene. V lost 5 bases and J 9 bases, leaving 14 bases between the germline ends. The CDR3 totals 13 residues. The CDR3 reads CASSNLTGRPQHF. The CDR3, as DNA: TGTGCCAGCTCAAACTTAACGGGGCGGCCCCAGCATTTT.

The rearrangement joins TRBV28 to TRBJ1-2; D remains ambiguous. Trimming shortened V by 8 bases and J by 12 bases, and 22 bases separated the two germline ends. CDR1 is MDHEN, CDR2 SYDVKM, per germline. The length of the CDR3 is 13 residues. The CDR3 reads CASGPSQGPKNTF. CDR3 coding DNA: TGTGCCAGCGGACCCTCTCAAGGCCCCAAGAACACCTTC.

J is TRBJ2-3 and V is TRBV7-3, with unresolved D. With 3 bases removed from V and 4 bases from J, the gap between germline ends came to 11 bases. The CDR3 sequence is 14 residues long. Germline V lookup: CDR1 SGHTA, CDR2 FQGTGA. CDR3 loop: CASSLERAADTQYF. Written as DNA, the CDR3 is TGTGCCAGCAGCTTGGAACGGGCGGCAGATACGCAGTATTTT.

The V gene is TRBV7-6, the J gene TRBJ2-7; tentative D call: TRBD2 (6 bases). Germline V CDR1 and CDR2: SGHVS, FNYEAQ. CDR3 length: 13 amino acids. Between the trimmed V and J ends, which lost 5 bases and 3 bases, there was a span of 11 bases. The CDR3 coding sequence is TGTGCCAGCAGCCCGGGACTCCGCTACGAGCAGTACTTC. Amino acids: CASSPGLRYEQYF.

The genes are TRBV28 and TRBJ2-5, with D unresolved. Germline V gene lookup returns CDR1 MDHEN and CDR2 SYDVKM. Between the trimmed V and J ends, which lost 5 bases and 4 bases, there was a span of 11 bases. This CDR3 is built from 13 residues. The CDR3 sequence: CASSRFLAETQYF. CDR3 in DNA: TGTGCCAGCAGTCGGTTCTTAGCAGAGACCCAGTACTTC.

The chain is built from TRBV6-5 and TRBJ2-7, with 7 bases fitting TRBD1. Germline V gene sequence: CDR1 MNHEY, CDR2 SVGAGI. V was pared by 8 bases and J by 6 bases, with 13 bases of the junction left unmatched. There are 14 residues in the CDR3. The CDR3 loop reads CASSPQYRGSEQYF. The DNA of the CDR3 is TGTGCCAGCTCCCCACAGTACAGGGGATCCGAGCAGTACTTC.

The chain employs TRBV6-4 and TRBJ2-7, with D possibly matching TRBD2 (5 bases). Per the germline V gene, CDR1 is MRHNA and CDR2 is SNTAGT. This CDR3 spans 10 amino acids. V was cut by 6 bases and J by 8 bases, with 8 bases left in between. CDR3 nucleotides: TGTGCCAGCAGGGGGAGTAAGCAGTACTTC. It is translated as CASRGSKQYF.

The genes are TRBV6-5 and TRBJ1-1; 8 bases line up with TRBD1. The CDR3 spans 14 residues. V shed 7 bases and J 6 bases; nucleotides not matched to a gene: 10. Germline V CDR1 and CDR2: MNHEY, SVGAGI. CDR3: CASIPDRVVPEAFF. CDR3 DNA sequence: TGTGCCAGCATCCCGGACAGGGTAGTACCTGAAGCTTTCTTT.

This clone appeared a single time. The chain has TRBV4-1 and TRBJ2-7, with a possible D match to TRBD1 (5 bases). The ends were cut back, 0 bases at V and 3 bases at J, with 6 bases in the middle. Per germline, CDR1 MGHRA and CDR2 YSYEKL. The CDR3 loop spans 13 amino acids. CDR3 protein: CASSQDQGYEQYF. CDR3 DNA sequence: TGCGCCAGCAGCCAAGATCAGGGCTACGAGCAGTACTTC.

The gene calls are TRBV30 and TRBJ2-6; D gene uncertain. V was shortened by 4 bases and J by 0 bases, with 7 bases between the two germline ends. This CDR3 contains 14 residues. Germline loops: CDR1 GTSNPN, CDR2 SVGIG (reference sequence). Here the CDR3 DNA reads TGTGCCTGGATTGGAGTCTCTGGGGCCAACGTCCTGACTTTC. It is translated as CAWIGVSGANVLTF.

This chain connects TRBV10-2 to TRBJ1-6, with unresolved D. The CDR3 has 11 amino acids. V gave up 0 bases and J gave up 13 bases, with 4 bases separating them. The V gene's germline CDR1 is WSHSY and CDR2 SAAADI. CDR3 in amino acids: CASSESGPLHF. CDR3 bases: TGCGCCAGCAGTGAGTCTGGTCCCCTCCACTTT.

The chain is built from TRBV20-1 and TRBJ2-5; D is unclear. The CDR3 contains 13 residues. V gave up 3 bases and J gave up 5 bases, with 13 bases separating them. The germline V gene encodes CDR1 DFQATT and CDR2 SNEGSKA (reference sequence). The CDR3 loop reads CSASNEWSETQYF. CDR3 in DNA: TGCAGTGCTAGTAACGAGTGGTCGGAGACCCAGTACTTC.

The rearrangement links TRBV27 to TRBJ1-1; no definite D call. Trimming removed 0 bases from V and 4 bases from J, with 12 bases in between. The CDR3 length is 15 residues. Looked up from germline, CDR1 is MNHEY and CDR2 is SMNVEV (reference sequence). The CDR3 sequence is CASSLSGSFGTEAFF. For the CDR3, the DNA is TGTGCCAGCAGTTTATCAGGGAGTTTTGGCACTGAAGCTTTCTTT.

The rearrangement joins TRBV28 to TRBJ2-7; no firm D call. Trimming took 2 bases from V and 0 from J, leaving 11 bases between them. The CDR3 loop spans 15 amino acids. Germline-derived CDR1 and CDR2 are MDHEN and SYDVKM. The CDR3 DNA is TGTGCCAGCAGTTTAGGCGGAAAGAGCTCCTACGAGCAGTACTTC. It specifies CASSLGGKSSYEQYF.

The V and J genes are TRBV3-1 (or the pseudogene TRBV3-2) and TRBJ2-7; 7 bases agree with TRBD1. In germline, CDR1 is LGHDT, CDR2 YNNKEL (reference sequence). The CDR3 covers 15 residues. V shed 0 bases and J 0 bases; nucleotides not matched to a gene: 2. CDR3: CASSQEQGLSYEQYF. In DNA form, the CDR3 reads TGTGCCAGCAGCCAAGAACAGGGGCTCTCCTACGAGCAGTACTTC.

V is TRBV27 and J is TRBJ1-2, with D possibly TRBD1 on 6 matching bases. Per germline, CDR1 MNHEY and CDR2 SMNVEV (reference sequence). V shed 4 bases and J shed 6 bases, with 12 bases lying between them. This CDR3 is built from 13 residues. DNA for the CDR3: TGTGCCAGCAGTTGGAACCGACAGGATGGCTACACCTTC. This translates into CASSWNRQDGYTF.

The chain combines TRBV15 with TRBJ2-1, with TRBD2 matching over 8 bases. The CDR3 contains 15 residues. Germline assignment: CDR1 LNHNV and CDR2 YYDKDF (reference sequence). The trim removed 2 bases at V and 0 bases at J, leaving 0 bases unmatched. CDR3 in DNA: TGTGCCACCAGCAGAAGCGGGAGCTCCTACAATGAGCAGTTCTTC. This translates into CATSRSGSSYNEQFF.

The chain has TRBV11-1 and TRBJ1-5, with TRBD1 matching over 7 bases. The V segment lost 5 bases and the J segment 9 bases; nucleotides outside the gene matches: 7. The CDR3 length is 13 residues. Per germline, CDR1 SGHAT and CDR2 FQDESV (reference sequence). CDR3 bases: TGTGCCAGCAGCGAGGGACAGAATGGGCCCCAGCATTTT. It translates to CASSEGQNGPQHF.

The chain carries TRBV2 and TRBJ2-7, with 8 positions matching TRBD2. With V trimmed by 8 bases and J by 6 bases, 6 bases remained unmatched. CDR1 is SNHLY, CDR2 FYNNEI, per germline. The CDR3 loop spans 12 amino acids. CDR3 in amino acids: CASQGGRFEQYF. The CDR3 bases are TGTGCCAGCCAGGGCGGGAGGTTCGAGCAGTACTTC.

This chain uses TRBV28 with TRBJ2-5, with 14 bases fitting TRBD2. The CDR3 loop spans 17 amino acids. Germline values: CDR1 MDHEN, CDR2 SYDVKM. With V trimmed by 5 bases and J by 1 base, 6 bases remained unmatched. CDR3: CASSLVGLAGVQETQYF. The CDR3 coding sequence is TGTGCCAGCAGTCTTGTGGGACTAGCGGGAGTCCAAGAGACCCAGTACTTC.

V usage is TRBV15 and J usage is TRBJ2-2, with TRBD2 matching over 7 bases. Germline trimming cut 0 bases from V and 5 bases from J; bases unmatched to any gene: 3. The CDR3 has 15 residues. Germline V gives CDR1 LNHNV, CDR2 YYDKDF (reference sequence). This chain's CDR3 is CATSRETSSTGELFF. The CDR3 DNA is TGTGCCACCAGCAGAGAGACTAGCTCGACCGGGGAGCTGTTTTTT.

The sample holds one count of this clone. The genes are TRBV30 and TRBJ1-5; TRBD1 might be the D (6 bases). Germline V CDR1 and CDR2: GTSNPN, SVGIG (reference sequence). The CDR3 covers 14 residues. Trimming took 2 bases from V and 0 from J, leaving 8 bases between them. The CDR3 DNA is TGTGCCTGGAGTAGGACAGATAGCAATCAGCCCCAGCATTTT. It specifies CAWSRTDSNQPQHF.

J is TRBJ2-7 and V is TRBV15; perhaps TRBD1 as D (6 bases). CDR3 length equals 15 residues. Trimming left V 3 bases short and J 0 bases short, with 12 bases between. Germline CDR1 and CDR2: LNHNV and YYDKDF (reference sequence). CDR3 sequence: CATSSDRPSSYEQYF. For the CDR3, the DNA is TGTGCCACCAGCAGCGACAGGCCCAGCTCCTACGAGCAGTACTTC.

J is TRBJ1-1 and V is TRBV28, with a tentative D call TRBD1 (5 bases). The CDR3 is made up of 13 amino acids. Trimming shortened V by 7 bases and J by 4 bases, and 13 bases separated the two germline ends. Germline assignment: CDR1 MDHEN and CDR2 SYDVKM. The CDR3 DNA reads TGTGCCAGCACCAGGGCTGAGGCCACTGAAGCTTTCTTT. Translating gives CASTRAEATEAFF.

V is TRBV18 and J is TRBJ2-2, with no clear D. The CDR3 length is 13 residues. Germline values: CDR1 KGHSH, CDR2 LQKENI. Trimming cost V 2 bases and J 5 bases, with 6 bases left between them. The CDR3 DNA reads TGTGCCAGCTCACCAGCCCTGACCGGGGAGCTGTTTTTT. Its protein is CASSPALTGELFF.

The chain is built from TRBV5-4 and TRBJ2-5; D gene uncertain. Germline assignment: CDR1 SGHNT and CDR2 YYREEE (reference sequence). CDR3 size: 14 residues. V lost 0 bases, J lost 0 bases, and 6 bases lay in between. Written as DNA, the CDR3 is TGTGCCAGCAGCTTGGGGTCTAACCAAGAGACCCAGTACTTC. Translating gives CASSLGSNQETQYF.

This chain joins TRBV24-1 and TRBJ2-3, with D perhaps matching TRBD2 (5 bases). The germline gives CDR1 KGHDR, CDR2 SFDVKD. The length of the CDR3 is 14 residues. V lost 5 bases to trimming and J lost 4 bases, with 12 bases between them. CDR3 loop: CATSVGSTADTQYF. The CDR3 nucleotides read TGTGCCACCAGTGTGGGGAGCACCGCAGATACGCAGTATTTT.

This clone was recorded only once. The chain employs TRBV28 and TRBJ1-2, with D maybe TRBD1 (6 bases). V lost 6 bases to trimming and J lost 4 bases, with 15 bases between them. The CDR3 totals 14 residues. Germline V gene sequence: CDR1 MDHEN, CDR2 SYDVKM. CDR3 sequence: CASRNRESIYGYTF. The CDR3 region has the DNA TGTGCCAGCAGGAACAGGGAGAGTATCTATGGCTACACCTTC.

The gene calls are TRBV7-9 and TRBJ2-1; either TRBD1 or TRBD2 may supply D (5 bases each). Trimming removed 5 bases at V and 8 bases at J, with 19 bases between. Germline loops: CDR1 SEHNR, CDR2 FQNEAQ (reference sequence). CDR3 size: 15 residues. The CDR3 DNA is TGTGCCAGCAGCCCCGGGGCGCCCCGTGAGCATGAGCAGTTCTTC. It encodes CASSPGAPREHEQFF.

In nucleotides, the CDR3 is TGTGCCACCAGCAAAGGACTTAGCTCCTACGAGCAGTACTTC. This translates into CATSKGLSSYEQYF. The J gene is TRBJ2-7, the V gene TRBV15; tentative D call: TRBD2 (5 bases). The V gene lost 4 bases and the J gene lost 0 bases, with 10 bases spanning the gap. This CDR3 is 14 amino acids long. From germline, CDR1 is LNHNV and CDR2 YYDKDF (reference sequence). Variable domain in full (rest from reference TRBV15 and TRBJ2-7): DAMVIQNPRYQVTQFGKPVTLSCSQTLNHNVMYWYQQKSSQAPKLLFHYYDKDFNNEADTPDNFQSRRPNTSFCFLDIRSPGLGDTAMYLCATSKGLSSYEQYFGPGTRLTVT.